This TCR beta chain was profiled in a study of graft-versus-host responses after intestinal transplantation. About the research overall: The study gave all recipients anti-thymocyte globulin induction, then tacrolimus and steroids for about three years.

Produced via immunoSEQ multiplex PCR; TCRdb's table is partial and in-frame only. There are about 96,000 clones in the sample; more than 85% occur only once, and around 0.17% lies in the top ten. Only a few counts were recorded for this clone. The antigen is unknown. Germline V gene data show CDR1 as GTSNPN and CDR2 as SVGIG (reference sequence). There are 16 residues in the CDR3. Trimming stripped 3 bases from V and 5 bases from J, with 22 bases between. Notes on the study in general: Individuals who had graft-donor T cell macrochimerism had allografts that showed high graft-versus-host to host-versus-graft clonal ratios. The recipient marrow held GvH clones, and some of them showed up first in ileum or blood.

The specimen comprised unstimulated CD4+ T cells sorted from spleen or lymph node cells, sampled before intestinal transplant. This TCR was recovered from a human donor who received an intestinal transplant. The rearrangement uses TRBV30 and TRBJ1-2; the D gene is possibly TRBD1 (6 bases). For the CDR3, the DNA is TGTGCCTGGAGACGGACGGGGGGCCTCAGTCCATATGGCTACACCTTC. Its translation: CAWRRTGGLSPYGYTF.